Listed here are 16 T cell receptor beta chains from one sample, sequenced in a study of blood T cell repertoires in COVID-19. Profiled with immunoSEQ multiplex PCR; TCRdb holds only in-frame clones, not every one. Of 61,000 or so clones listed, about 80% are singletons. The sample taken for sequencing was peripheral blood. These receptors were taken from a woman older than 75 with acute or convalescent COVID-19.

The V call is TRBV2, the J call TRBJ2-3, with TRBD2 matching 9 bases. V lost 7 bases and J lost 2; bases outside the gene matches: 4. Germline loops: CDR1 SNHLY, CDR2 FYNNEI. The CDR3 has 14 residues. The CDR3 DNA follows: TGTGCCAGCATCAGCGGGGGGTTCACAGATACGCAGTATTTT. It yields the protein CASISGGFTDTQYF.

The CDR3 nucleotides are TGTGCCAGCACGGGACAGGGACTCTCCGAGCAGTACTTC. Its translation is CASTGQGLSEQYF. The chain recombines TRBV2 with TRBJ2-7; the match to TRBD1 covers 9 bases. The J segment lost 6 bases and the V segment lost 7 bases, leaving 7 bases of the junction unmatched. In germline, CDR1 is SNHLY, CDR2 FYNNEI. The CDR3 totals 13 residues.

CDR3 nucleotide sequence: TGTGCCAGCAGTGAGCGGTCCAGGGGCGGGAGAGGCATTCCGACCCAGTACTTC. Encoded protein: CASSERSRGGRGIPTQYF. V usage is TRBV2 and J usage is TRBJ2-5, with D perhaps matching TRBD2 (7 bases). Germline lookup yields CDR1 SNHLY and CDR2 FYNNEI. The CDR3 extends over 18 amino acids. Deletions cut 3 bases from V and 7 bases from J, with 27 bases between.

The chain is built from TRBV28 and TRBJ1-2, with 8 bases matching TRBD1. The germline gives CDR1 MDHEN, CDR2 SYDVKM. V trimming: 5 bases; J trimming: 4 bases; junction bases outside the gene matches: 0. CDR3 length: 12 amino acids. CDR3 region: CASSGTGYGYTF. In DNA, the CDR3 is TGTGCCAGCAGTGGGACAGGCTATGGCTACACCTTC.

The chain has TRBV7-2 and TRBJ2-3; the match to TRBD2 covers 10 bases. Germline V lookup: CDR1 SGHTA, CDR2 FQGNSA. The CDR3 runs to 18 residues. V lost 0 bases, J lost 1 base, and 7 bases stayed unmatched. The CDR3 bases are TGTGCCAGCAGCTTAGCCCTAGCGGGGGCTTTGGGCACAGATACGCAGTATTTT. This encodes CASSLALAGALGTDTQYF.

CDR3 amino acids: CASSQSGDSLVIHEQFF. CDR3 sequence (DNA): TGCGCCAGCAGTCAATCGGGCGACAGTCTGGTGATCCATGAGCAGTTCTTC. The chain is built from TRBV23-1 and TRBJ2-1; maybe TRBD1 (5 bases). TRBV23-1 is sorted into the ORF group, with uncertain function. The CDR3 consists of 17 residues. V lost 0 bases and J 8 bases, leaving 20 bases between the germline ends.

V is TRBV6-5 and J is TRBJ2-2; D is unclear. V shed 2 bases and J shed 0 bases, with 10 bases lying between them. This CDR3 is built from 16 residues. Germline CDR1 reads MNHEY; CDR2 reads SVGAGI. CDR3: CASSYEHSANTGELFF. CDR3 nucleotide sequence: TGTGCCAGCAGTTACGAACATTCCGCGAACACCGGGGAGCTGTTTTTT.

The rearrangement uses TRBV3-1 (or the pseudogene TRBV3-2) and TRBJ2-4; 8 bases align to TRBD2. V shed 0 bases and J 0 bases; nucleotides not matched to a gene: 16. Germline values: CDR1 LGHDT, CDR2 YNNKEL (reference sequence). CDR3 length: 21 amino acids. CDR3 loop: CASSQDFLAGLQTLAKNIQYF. DNA of the CDR3: TGTGCCAGCAGCCAAGATTTCCTAGCGGGTCTTCAGACTCTAGCCAAAAACATTCAGTACTTC.

The chain has TRBV27 and TRBJ2-7; a weak D match, TRBD1 (5 bases). V lost 4 bases to trimming and J lost 0 bases, with 13 bases between them. CDR3 length equals 15 residues. Germline CDR1 MNHEY, CDR2 SMNVEV (reference sequence). CDR3 DNA: TGTGCCAGCAGTTCAAGGGGTGTTGGCTCCTACGAGCAGTACTTC. Translated, it gives CASSSRGVGSYEQYF.

This clone was counted a single time. V and J are TRBV6-6 and TRBJ2-1; D is perhaps TRBD2 (7 bases). The CDR3 is 14 residues long. Germline V gene data show CDR1 as MNHNY and CDR2 as SVGAGI (reference sequence). V lost 5 bases, J lost 8 bases, and 16 bases lay in between. CDR3 in amino acids: CASSRGEGRDEQFF. The CDR3 DNA sequence: TGTGCCAGCAGTAGGGGGGAGGGCCGGGATGAGCAGTTCTTC.

Only one count was recorded for this clone. The CDR3 DNA follows: TGTGCCAGCAGCCAAGATAAGACTAGCGGGAGGACCGGGGAGCTGTTTTTT. This gives the protein CASSQDKTSGRTGELFF. The chain is built from TRBV14 and TRBJ2-2; 13 nucleotides agree with TRBD2. Germline assignment: CDR1 SGHDN and CDR2 FVKESK. The V segment lost 0 bases and the J segment 5 bases; nucleotides outside the gene matches: 3. The CDR3 has 17 amino acids. Full variable domain (outside the CDR3, taken from reference TRBV14 and TRBJ2-2): EAGVTQFPSHSVIEKGQTVTLRCDPISGHDNLYWYRRVMGKEIKFLLHFVKESKQDESGMPNNRFLAERTGGTYSTLKVQPAELEDSGVYFCASSQDKTSGRTGELFFGEGSRLTVL.

The chain uses TRBV5-4 and TRBJ1-2; 8 bases line up with TRBD1. CDR3 length equals 14 residues. Germline CDR1 reads SGHNT; CDR2 reads YYREEE (reference sequence). Trimming took 3 bases from V and 7 from J; bases not matched to a gene: 8. CDR3 region: CASSSQGGSGGYTF. The CDR3 DNA reads TGTGCCAGCAGCTCACAGGGGGGTAGTGGTGGCTACACCTTC.

The chain uses TRBV7-9 and TRBJ2-1; D possibly corresponds to TRBD2 (5 bases). The CDR3 loop spans 12 amino acids. V dropped 1 base and J dropped 12 bases, with 10 bases sitting between them. Germline lookup yields CDR1 SEHNR and CDR2 FQNEAQ (reference sequence). CDR3 DNA sequence: TGTGCCAGCAGCTTAGGCGGGTTCGGGCAGTTCTTC. Its protein product is CASSLGGFGQFF.

J is TRBJ2-1 and V is TRBV28; the match to TRBD1 covers 9 bases. CDR3 length: 14 residues. In germline, CDR1 is MDHEN, CDR2 SYDVKM. Trimming cost V 6 bases and J 6 bases; bases outside gene matches: 6. The CDR3 protein is CASSRDRVINEQFF. In DNA, the CDR3 is TGTGCCAGCAGCCGGGACAGGGTTATCAATGAGCAGTTCTTC.

The J gene is TRBJ2-5, the V gene TRBV2; unclear D gene. Between the trimmed V and J ends, which lost 8 bases and 1 base, there was a span of 11 bases. Germline V gene data show CDR1 as SNHLY and CDR2 as FYNNEI. The CDR3 runs 13 residues. The CDR3 reads CASSLVPQETQYF. CDR3 coding DNA: TGTGCCAGCTCCCTAGTCCCCCAAGAGACCCAGTACTTC.

The chain uses TRBV27 and TRBJ1-4; D remains ambiguous. Germline V gene data show CDR1 as MNHEY and CDR2 as SMNVEV (reference sequence). Trimming left V 2 bases short and J 4 bases short, with 11 bases between. The CDR3 is made up of 15 amino acids. The CDR3 sequence is CASSLVATGNEKLFF. Here the CDR3 DNA reads TGTGCCAGCAGTTTAGTTGCTACGGGTAATGAAAAACTGTTTTTT.